This T cell receptor (beta chain) was captured by sequencing in a study of shared clonotypes between healthy human individuals. Study conclusions and caveats: The naive CD4 repertoires of a handful of donors were compared, and approximately 4.5% of clonotypes were shared. A reduction in generation probabilities was seen for non-shared clonotypes relative to those shared by all four donors.

The donor cohort consisted entirely of Caucasian adults residing in Nashville, Tennessee. Under the authors' procedure: Filtering was not the same, since immunoSEQ gave junction-only sequences without quality scores. Profiling relied on immunoSEQ multiplex PCR, and the TCRdb table lists in-frame clones only, not all of them. The V and J calls and the clone size are those of that table, but D and trimming were determined from the DNA. The sample holds over a million clones, around 78% seen once. Details on this clone: No antigen is known for it.

Germline V gene data show CDR1 as SGHTA and CDR2 as FQGNSA. The CDR3 consists of 14 residues. V lost 4 bases to trimming and J lost 8 bases, with 14 bases between them. This sequence joins TRBV7-2 and TRBJ1-4, with a possible D match to TRBD1 (5 bases). The TCR comes from a man between 18 and 35 years old in good health. Some clones in this sample may be carry-over from other donors' samples. The material sequenced was memory CD4+ T cells from PBMCs. Subset in this sample: CD45RA-negative fraction. CDR3 protein: CASSSGGGGEKLFF. DNA of the CDR3: TGTGCCAGCAGCTCTGGGGGAGGCGGGGAAAAACTGTTTTTT.